This T cell receptor (beta chain) was captured by sequencing in a study of breast tumors, draining lymph nodes, adjacent tissues. A word on this clonotype: The antigen is unknown.

Study-level results: Data fit most tumor T cells coming from lymph node, expanding in tumor. Tumor TCR diversity was below lymph nodes but above nontumor tissue.

TCRdb fed the multiplex PCR reads into MiXCR, producing one record per CDR3 protein. This sample has 20,000 to 25,000 distinct CDR3 sequences, with roughly 55% found just once. The specimen sequenced was breast tumor tissue. The source of this sequence is a female donor with breast cancer. Some clones in this sample may be carry-over from other donors' samples.

CDR3 nucleotide sequence: TGTGCCAGCAGCTTAAACCCCGACCCGAACAATGAGCAGTTCTTC. Translated: CASSLNPDPNNEQFF. V is TRBV7-6 and J is TRBJ2-1; D gene ambiguous. Trimming removed 2 bases at V and 5 bases at J, with 13 bases between. The CDR3 sequence is 15 residues long. Germline V CDR1 and CDR2: SGHVS, FNYEAQ.